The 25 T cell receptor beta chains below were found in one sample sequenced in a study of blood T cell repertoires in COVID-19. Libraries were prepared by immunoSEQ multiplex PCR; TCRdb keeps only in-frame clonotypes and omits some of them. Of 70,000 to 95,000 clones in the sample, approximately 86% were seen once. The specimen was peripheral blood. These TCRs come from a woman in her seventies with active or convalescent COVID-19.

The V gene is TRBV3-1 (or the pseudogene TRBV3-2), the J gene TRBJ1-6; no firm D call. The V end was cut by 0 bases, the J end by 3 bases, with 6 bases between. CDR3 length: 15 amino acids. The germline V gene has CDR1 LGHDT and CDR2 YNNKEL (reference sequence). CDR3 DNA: TGTGCCAGCAGCCAAGAGTCGGGCTATAATTCACCCCTCCACTTT. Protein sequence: CASSQESGYNSPLHF.

CDR3 nucleotides: TGTGCCAGCAGCCCTGGGGGGACAGGGGGTTCACCCCTCCACTTT. Its protein is CASSPGGTGGSPLHF. J is TRBJ1-6 and V is TRBV7-9; the match to TRBD1 covers 11 bases. Per germline, CDR1 SEHNR and CDR2 FQNEAQ (reference sequence). The V gene end was trimmed by 5 bases and the J gene end by 9 bases; junction bases not matched to a gene: 6. The CDR3 runs 15 residues.

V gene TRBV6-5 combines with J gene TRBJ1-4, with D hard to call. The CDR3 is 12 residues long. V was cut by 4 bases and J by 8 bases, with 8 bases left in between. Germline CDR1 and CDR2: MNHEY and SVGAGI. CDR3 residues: CASSWLREKLFF. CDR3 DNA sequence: TGTGCCAGCAGTTGGTTACGGGAAAAACTGTTTTTT.

The CDR3 nucleotides are TGTGCCAGCAGACGCACCCTTGGGGCTTACAATGAGCAGTTCTTC. The encoded protein is CASRRTLGAYNEQFF. J is TRBJ2-1 and V is TRBV2; tentative D call: TRBD1 (5 bases). Germline V gene lookup returns CDR1 SNHLY and CDR2 FYNNEI. CDR3 length: 15 amino acids. The V end lost 6 bases, the J end lost 4 bases, and 16 bases lay between the germline ends. The full variable domain, its missing parts supplied by reference TRBV2 and TRBJ2-1, is EPEVTQTPSHQVTQMGQEVILRCVPISNHLYFYWYRQILGQKVEFLVSFYNNEISEKSEIFDDQFSVERPDGSNFTLKIRSTKLEDSAMYFCASRRTLGAYNEQFFGPGTRLTVL.

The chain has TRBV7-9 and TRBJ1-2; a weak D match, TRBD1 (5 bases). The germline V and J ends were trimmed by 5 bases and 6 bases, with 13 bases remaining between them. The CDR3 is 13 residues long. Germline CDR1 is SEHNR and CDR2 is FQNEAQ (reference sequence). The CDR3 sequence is CASSRALGDGYTF. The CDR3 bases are TGTGCCAGCAGCCGGGCCCTAGGGGATGGCTACACCTTC.

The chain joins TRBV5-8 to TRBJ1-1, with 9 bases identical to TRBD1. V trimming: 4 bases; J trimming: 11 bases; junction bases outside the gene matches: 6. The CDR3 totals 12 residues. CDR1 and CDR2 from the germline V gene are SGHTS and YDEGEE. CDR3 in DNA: TGTGCCAGCAGCCGGGGACAGGGTCCGGCTTTCTTT. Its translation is CASSRGQGPAFF.

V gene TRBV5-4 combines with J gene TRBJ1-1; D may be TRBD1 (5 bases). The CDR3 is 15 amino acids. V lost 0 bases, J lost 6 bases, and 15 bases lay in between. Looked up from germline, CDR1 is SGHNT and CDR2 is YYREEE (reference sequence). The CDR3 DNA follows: TGTGCCAGCAGCTTGGGGATGGGCGGAGGGGCTGAAGCTTTCTTT. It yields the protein CASSLGMGGGAEAFF.

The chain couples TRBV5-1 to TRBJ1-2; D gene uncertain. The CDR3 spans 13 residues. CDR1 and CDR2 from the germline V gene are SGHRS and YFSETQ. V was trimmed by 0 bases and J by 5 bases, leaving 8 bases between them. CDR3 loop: CASSLGEAYGYTF. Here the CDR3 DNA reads TGCGCCAGCAGCTTGGGGGAGGCGTATGGCTACACCTTC.

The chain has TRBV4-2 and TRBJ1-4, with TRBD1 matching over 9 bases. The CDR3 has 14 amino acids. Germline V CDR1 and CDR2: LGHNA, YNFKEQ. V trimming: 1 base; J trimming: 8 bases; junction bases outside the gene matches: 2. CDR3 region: CASSQGDRDEKLFF. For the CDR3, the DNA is TGTGCCAGCAGCCAAGGGGACAGGGACGAAAAACTGTTTTTT.

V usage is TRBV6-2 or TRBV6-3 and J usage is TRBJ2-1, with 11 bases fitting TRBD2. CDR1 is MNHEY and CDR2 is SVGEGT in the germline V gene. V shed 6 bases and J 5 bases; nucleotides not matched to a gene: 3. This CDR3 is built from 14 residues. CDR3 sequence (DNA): TGTGCCAGCAGCTTAGCGGGGGGGAACAATGAGCAGTTCTTC. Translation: CASSLAGGNNEQFF.

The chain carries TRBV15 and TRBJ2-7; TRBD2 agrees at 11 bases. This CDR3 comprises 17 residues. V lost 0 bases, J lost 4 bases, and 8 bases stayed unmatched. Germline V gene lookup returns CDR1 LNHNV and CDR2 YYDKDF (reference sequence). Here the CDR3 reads CATSRDSRLAGTYEQYF. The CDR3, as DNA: TGTGCCACCAGCAGAGATTCACGACTAGCGGGGACTTACGAGCAGTACTTC.

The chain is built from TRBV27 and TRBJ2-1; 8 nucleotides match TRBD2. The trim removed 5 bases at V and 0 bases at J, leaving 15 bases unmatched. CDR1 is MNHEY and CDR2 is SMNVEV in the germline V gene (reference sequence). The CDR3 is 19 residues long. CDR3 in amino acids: CASSQSYGGGAGSYNEQFF. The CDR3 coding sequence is TGTGCCAGCAGTCAAAGCTACGGGGGGGGAGCAGGCTCCTACAATGAGCAGTTCTTC.

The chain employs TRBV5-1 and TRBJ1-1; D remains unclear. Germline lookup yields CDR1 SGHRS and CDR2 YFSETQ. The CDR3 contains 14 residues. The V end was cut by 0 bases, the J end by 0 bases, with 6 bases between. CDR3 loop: CASSLDSLNTEAFF. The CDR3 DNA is TGCGCCAGCAGCTTGGACAGCTTGAACACTGAAGCTTTCTTT.

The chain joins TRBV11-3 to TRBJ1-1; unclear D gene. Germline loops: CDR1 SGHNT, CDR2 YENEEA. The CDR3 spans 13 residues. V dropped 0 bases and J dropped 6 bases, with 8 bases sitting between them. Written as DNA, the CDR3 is TGTGCCAGCAGCTTAGACAGCGTCTCTGAAGCTTTCTTT. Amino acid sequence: CASSLDSVSEAFF. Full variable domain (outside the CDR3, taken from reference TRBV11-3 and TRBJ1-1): EAGVVQSPRYKIIEKKQPVAFWCNPISGHNTLYWYLQNLGQGPELLIRYENEEAVDDSQLPKDRFSAERLKGVDSTLKIQPAELGDSAVYLCASSLDSVSEAFFGQGTRLTVV.

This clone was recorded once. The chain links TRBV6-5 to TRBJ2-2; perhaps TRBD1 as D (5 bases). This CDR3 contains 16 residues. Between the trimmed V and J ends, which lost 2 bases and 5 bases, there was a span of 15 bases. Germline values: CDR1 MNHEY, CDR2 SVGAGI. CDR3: CASSYHKGVGTGELFF. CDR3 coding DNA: TGTGCCAGCAGTTACCATAAAGGGGTGGGGACCGGGGAGCTGTTTTTT.

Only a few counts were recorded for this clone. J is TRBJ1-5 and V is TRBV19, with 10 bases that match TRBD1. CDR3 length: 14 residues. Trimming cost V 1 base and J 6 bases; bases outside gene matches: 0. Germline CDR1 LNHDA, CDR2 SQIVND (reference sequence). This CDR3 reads CASSIGTGGQPQHF. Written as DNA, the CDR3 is TGTGCCAGTAGTATAGGGACAGGGGGTCAGCCCCAGCATTTT.

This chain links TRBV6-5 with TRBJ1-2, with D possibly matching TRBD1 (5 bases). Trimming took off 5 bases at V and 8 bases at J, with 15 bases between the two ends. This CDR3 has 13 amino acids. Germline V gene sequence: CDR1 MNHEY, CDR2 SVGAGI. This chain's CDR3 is CASSRPGGRGYTF. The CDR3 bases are TGTGCCAGCAGTCGGCCGGGGGGAAGGGGCTACACCTTC.

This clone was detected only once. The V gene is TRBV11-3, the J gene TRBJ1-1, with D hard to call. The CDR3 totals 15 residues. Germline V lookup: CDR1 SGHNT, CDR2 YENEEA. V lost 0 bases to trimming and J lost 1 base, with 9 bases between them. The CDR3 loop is CASSLDGEGNTEAFF. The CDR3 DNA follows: TGTGCCAGCAGCTTAGATGGGGAGGGGAACACTGAAGCTTTCTTT. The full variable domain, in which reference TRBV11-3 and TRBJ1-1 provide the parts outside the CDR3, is EAGVVQSPRYKIIEKKQPVAFWCNPISGHNTLYWYLQNLGQGPELLIRYENEEAVDDSQLPKDRFSAERLKGVDSTLKIQPAELGDSAVYLCASSLDGEGNTEAFFGQGTRLTVV.

The CDR3 DNA follows: TGCGCCAGCAGCCTTTCCCCCGGGTCGAGGATTTACGAGCAGTACTTC. This encodes CASSLSPGSRIYEQYF. The chain combines TRBV4-1 with TRBJ2-7; D remains unclear. The CDR3 totals 16 residues. Trimming removed 4 bases from V and 4 bases from J, with 20 bases in between. Germline V gene sequence: CDR1 MGHRA, CDR2 YSYEKL.

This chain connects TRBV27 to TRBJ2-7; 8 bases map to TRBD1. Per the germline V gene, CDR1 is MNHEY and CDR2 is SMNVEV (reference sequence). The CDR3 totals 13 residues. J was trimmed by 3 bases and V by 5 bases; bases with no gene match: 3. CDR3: CASSQTGDYEQYF. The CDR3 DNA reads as TGTGCCAGCAGTCAGACAGGGGACTACGAGCAGTACTTC.

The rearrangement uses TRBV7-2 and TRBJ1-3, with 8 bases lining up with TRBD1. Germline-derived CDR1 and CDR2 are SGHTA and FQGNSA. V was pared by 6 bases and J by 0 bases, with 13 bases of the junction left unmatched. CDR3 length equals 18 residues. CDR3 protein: CASSLDRGRGGSGNTIYF. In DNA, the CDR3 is TGTGCCAGCAGTCTAGACAGGGGAAGGGGTGGCTCTGGAAACACCATATATTTT.

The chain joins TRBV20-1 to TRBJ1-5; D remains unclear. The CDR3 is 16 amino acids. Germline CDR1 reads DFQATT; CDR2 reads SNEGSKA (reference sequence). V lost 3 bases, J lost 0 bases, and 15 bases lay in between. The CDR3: CSASPGGGYSNQPQHF. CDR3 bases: TGCAGTGCTAGTCCCGGAGGAGGTTATAGCAATCAGCCCCAGCATTTT.

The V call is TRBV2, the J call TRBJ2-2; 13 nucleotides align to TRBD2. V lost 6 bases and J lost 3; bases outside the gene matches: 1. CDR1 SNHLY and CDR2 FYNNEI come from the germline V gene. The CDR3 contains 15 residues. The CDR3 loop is CASRLAGGHTGELFF. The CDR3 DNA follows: TGTGCCAGCAGACTAGCGGGGGGGCACACCGGGGAGCTGTTTTTT.

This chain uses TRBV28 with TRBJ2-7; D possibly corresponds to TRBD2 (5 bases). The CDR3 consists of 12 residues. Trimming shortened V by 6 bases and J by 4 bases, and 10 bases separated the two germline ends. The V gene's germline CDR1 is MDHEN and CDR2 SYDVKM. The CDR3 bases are TGTGCCAGCAGCTCGGGGTGGTACGAGCAGTACTTC. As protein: CASSSGWYEQYF.

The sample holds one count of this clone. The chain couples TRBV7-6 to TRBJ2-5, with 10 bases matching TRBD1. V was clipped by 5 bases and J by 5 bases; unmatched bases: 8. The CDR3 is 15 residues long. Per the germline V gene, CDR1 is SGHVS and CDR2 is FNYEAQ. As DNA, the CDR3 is TGTGCCAGCAGCGTCACGACAGGGGGCGGCGAGACCCAGTACTTC. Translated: CASSVTTGGGETQYF. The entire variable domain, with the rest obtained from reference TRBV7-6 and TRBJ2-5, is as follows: GAGVSQSPRYKVTKRGQDVALRCDPISGHVSLYWYRQALGQGPEFLTYFNYEAQQDKSGLPNDRFSAERPEGSISTLTIQRTEQRDSAMYRCASSVTTGGGETQYFGPGTRLLVL.